Following are 27 T cell receptor beta chains from one sample sequenced in a study of beta chain features in type 1 diabetes. Reverse transcribing all isolated RNA meant expressed TCRB transcripts were sequenced. Assay: immunoSEQ multiplex PCR; the TCRdb copy retains only in-frame clones and omits some. The sample contains 860,000 or so clones, roughly a sixth of which appear only once. Sequenced material: naive CD4+ T cells from blood. These receptors were taken from a woman aged 18-35 years in good health.

This clone has a handful of counts. The chain is built from TRBV28 and TRBJ2-7; TRBD2 matches 12 bases. V lost 9 bases to trimming and J lost 0 bases; unmatched junction nucleotides: 12. Germline-derived CDR1 and CDR2 are MDHEN and SYDVKM. The CDR3 is made up of 17 amino acids. The CDR3: CASYSGTSGYSSYEQYF. The CDR3 bases are TGTGCCAGTTACTCCGGGACTAGCGGGTATAGCTCCTACGAGCAGTACTTC.

This clone was seen a handful of times. The rearrangement joins TRBV7-9 to TRBJ2-1; 7 bases line up with TRBD2. This CDR3 region has 15 residues. The ends lost 5 bases at V and 4 bases at J; junction bases unmatched: 8. CDR1 is SEHNR, CDR2 FQNEAQ, per germline (reference sequence). The CDR3 here is CASSPERDYYNEQFF. The CDR3 coding sequence is TGTGCCAGCAGCCCTGAGCGGGACTATTACAATGAGCAGTTCTTC. Supplemented by reference TRBV7-9 and TRBJ2-1, the full variable domain reads DTGVSQNPRHKITKRGQNVTFRCDPISEHNRLYWYRQTLGQGPEFLTYFQNEAQLEKSRLLSDRFSAERPKGSFSTLEIQRTEQGDSAMYLCASSPERDYYNEQFFGPGTRLTVL.

The V gene is TRBV7-8, the J gene TRBJ2-1, with D possibly being TRBD1 (6 bases). Germline V CDR1 and CDR2: SGHVS, FQNEAQ. The length of the CDR3 is 15 residues. V was trimmed by 0 bases and J by 7 bases, leaving 13 bases between them. The CDR3 DNA follows: TGTGCCAGCAGCTTAGCCGCCGGCCAGGGGAATGAGCAGTTCTTC. Protein product: CASSLAAGQGNEQFF.

This chain uses TRBV9 with TRBJ2-7, with a weak D call TRBD1 (6 bases). This CDR3 is 14 amino acids long. Germline CDR1 and CDR2: SGDLS and YYNGEE. V lost 4 bases, J lost 0 bases, and 11 bases lay in between. For the CDR3, the DNA is TGTGCCAGCAGCAAACAGGGAAGCTCCTACGAGCAGTACTTC. It specifies CASSKQGSSYEQYF.

The chain couples TRBV27 to TRBJ2-3; no clear D gene. The CDR3 is made up of 15 amino acids. The germline CDR1 and CDR2 sequences are MNHEY and SMNVEV (reference sequence). Trimming cost V 7 bases and J 0 bases, with 14 bases left between them. CDR3 region: CASTPGFASTDTQYF. The CDR3 DNA is TGTGCCAGCACCCCGGGTTTCGCTAGCACAGATACGCAGTATTTT.

The CDR3: CASSLLPGQGVEQYF. The CDR3 DNA follows: TGCGCCAGCAGCTTGCTACCGGGACAGGGGGTCGAGCAGTACTTC. The rearrangement uses TRBV5-1 and TRBJ2-7; TRBD1 matches 11 bases. The V segment lost 1 base and the J segment 6 bases; nucleotides outside the gene matches: 6. The CDR3 extends over 15 amino acids. Looked up from germline, CDR1 is SGHRS and CDR2 is YFSETQ.

Turning to this clone: One end of the junction does not line up with germline, which may come from a read error. The V call is TRBV5-4, the J call TRBJ2-5; 10 positions agree with TRBD2. Germline V CDR1 and CDR2: SGHNT, YYREEE (reference sequence). CDR3 length: 15 residues. The DNA of the CDR3 is TGCGCCAGCAGCCCCGCAGCGGGAGGGTTTGGGACCCAGTACTTC. Translated, it gives CASSPAAGGFGTQYF.

The CDR3 bases are TGTGCCAGCAGCCCAAGCGCGGCCTATGGCTACACCTTC. Translating it yields CASSPSAAYGYTF. The J gene is TRBJ1-2, the V gene TRBV9; no clear D gene. Per germline, CDR1 SGDLS and CDR2 YYNGEE. The CDR3 covers 13 residues. Trimming shortened V by 4 bases and J by 4 bases, and 11 bases separated the two germline ends. The full variable domain, in which reference TRBV9 and TRBJ1-2 provide the parts outside the CDR3, is DSGVTQTPKHLITATGQRVTLRCSPRSGDLSVYWYQQSLDQGLQFLIQYYNGEERAKGNILERFSAQQFPDLHSELNLSSLELGDSALYFCASSPSAAYGYTFGSGTRLTVV.

This clone was seen only a few times. The V gene is TRBV4-3, the J gene TRBJ2-7; no reliable D call. CDR3 length: 13 residues. CDR1 and CDR2 from the germline V gene are LGHNA and YSLEER. V gave up 0 bases and J gave up 7 bases, with 10 bases separating them. CDR3 in DNA: TGCGCCAGCAGCCAAGATTTCAGGAGTGAGCAGTACTTC. Translation gives CASSQDFRSEQYF.

J is TRBJ2-1 and V is TRBV7-6; TRBD2 aligns across 7 bases. The CDR3 has 16 amino acids. The V gene end was trimmed by 1 base and the J gene end by 3 bases; junction bases not matched to a gene: 6. The germline V gene has CDR1 SGHVS and CDR2 FNYEAQ. The CDR3 reads CASSLDGPSGYNEQFF. As DNA, the CDR3 is TGTGCCAGCAGCTTAGATGGGCCTAGCGGCTACAATGAGCAGTTCTTC. Full variable domain (missing parts from reference TRBV7-6 and TRBJ2-1): GAGVSQSPRYKVTKRGQDVALRCDPISGHVSLYWYRQALGQGPEFLTYFNYEAQQDKSGLPNDRFSAERPEGSISTLTIQRTEQRDSAMYRCASSLDGPSGYNEQFFGPGTRLTVL.

This clone occurred a few times. The chain links TRBV4-3 to TRBJ2-3; D call uncertain. This CDR3 spans 15 amino acids. V lost 1 base, J lost 0 bases, and 8 bases lay in between. The germline V gene has CDR1 LGHNA and CDR2 YSLEER. CDR3 amino acids: CASSQGSFSTDTQYF. The CDR3 nucleotides are TGCGCCAGCAGCCAAGGTTCCTTCAGCACAGATACGCAGTATTTT.

The V call is TRBV6-6, the J call TRBJ2-4; TRBD2 might be the D (6 bases). CDR3 size: 15 residues. Trimming stripped 4 bases from V and 7 bases from J, with 17 bases between. The V gene's germline CDR1 is MNHNY and CDR2 SVGAGI (reference sequence). The CDR3: CASSSRRGFGNIQYF. The CDR3 DNA sequence: TGTGCCAGCAGTTCACGCCGGGGGTTCGGGAACATTCAGTACTTC.

This chain connects TRBV6-5 to TRBJ2-7, with D perhaps matching TRBD1 or TRBD2 (5 bases each). This CDR3 is 13 amino acids long. Looked up from germline, CDR1 is MNHEY and CDR2 is SVGAGI. Trimming removed 10 bases at V and 3 bases at J, with 16 bases between. CDR3 sequence: CATVRDQLYEQYF. The CDR3 DNA is TGTGCCACTGTCCGGGACCAGCTCTACGAGCAGTACTTC.

The V and J genes are TRBV5-1 and TRBJ1-1; TRBD1 might be the D (6 bases). This CDR3 region has 16 residues. In germline, CDR1 is SGHRS, CDR2 YFSETQ. V dropped 3 bases and J dropped 5 bases, with 20 bases sitting between them. For the CDR3, the DNA is TGCGCCAGCAGCTGGAGGTATTCCAGGGGAGGGACTGAAGCTTTCTTT. It yields the protein CASSWRYSRGGTEAFF.

This clone has just one count. The V gene is TRBV12-5, the J gene TRBJ2-7, with D possibly matching TRBD1 (6 bases). Trimming pared 6 bases from V and 1 base from J, leaving 13 bases between. The CDR3 runs 14 residues. From germline, CDR1 is LGHNT and CDR2 FRNRAP. CDR3 in DNA: TGTGCTAGTGGCCCCGGGACATTTTCCTACGAGCAGTACTTC. It encodes CASGPGTFSYEQYF.

The V call is TRBV10-3, the J call TRBJ2-5, with TRBD2 matching over 7 bases. The CDR3 loop spans 12 amino acids. CDR1 and CDR2 (germline): ENHRY, SYGVKD. J lost 4 bases, V lost 6 bases, and 2 bases had no gene match. The DNA for the CDR3 is TGTGCCATCAGGGCGGGAGCAGAGACCCAGTACTTC. Translation: CAIRAGAETQYF.

This clone was detected a few times. J is TRBJ2-7 and V is TRBV27, with a weak D call TRBD1 (6 bases). The ends were cut back, 5 bases at V and 1 base at J, with 9 bases in the middle. The CDR3 extends over 13 amino acids. The germline V gene encodes CDR1 MNHEY and CDR2 SMNVEV (reference sequence). The DNA for the CDR3 is TGTGCCAGCAGTAAACAGGGTTCCTACGAGCAGTACTTC. Encoded protein: CASSKQGSYEQYF.

This clone was recorded a few times. The chain couples TRBV7-3 to TRBJ2-1; no clear D. CDR3 length equals 13 residues. CDR1 is SGHTA, CDR2 FQGTGA, per germline. V was pared by 5 bases and J by 10 bases, with 15 bases between. CDR3 amino acids: CASSLQPSSEQFF. CDR3 sequence (DNA): TGTGCCAGCAGCCTACAACCTAGTTCAGAGCAGTTCTTC.

The rearrangement links TRBV5-6 to TRBJ2-5; 12 nucleotides agree with TRBD2. The CDR3 covers 19 residues. V lost 1 base to trimming and J lost 4 bases; unmatched junction nucleotides: 14. The germline gives CDR1 SGHDT, CDR2 YYEEEE. CDR3 region: CASSLWASGRAPPGETQYF. Here the CDR3 DNA reads TGTGCCAGCAGCTTGTGGGCTAGCGGGAGGGCCCCGCCCGGAGAGACCCAGTACTTC. Full variable domain (rest looked up from reference TRBV5-6 and TRBJ2-5): DAGVTQSPTHLIKTRGQQVTLRCSPKSGHDTVSWYQQALGQGPQFIFQYYEEEERQRGNFPDRFSGHQFPNYSSELNVNALLLGDSALYLCASSLWASGRAPPGETQYFGPGTRLLVL.

CDR3 region: CASSFGPTGVSDTQYF. The CDR3 DNA follows: TGTGCCAGCAGCTTCGGCCCCACGGGGGTATCAGATACGCAGTATTTT. The V call is TRBV7-2, the J call TRBJ2-3; TRBD2 might be the D (6 bases). The V end was cut by 3 bases, the J end by 4 bases, with 17 bases between. This CDR3 has 16 residues. Per germline, CDR1 SGHTA and CDR2 FQGNSA.

As for this clone: The identical CDR3 is also encoded by other nucleotide sequences in the sample. The rearrangement uses TRBV14 and TRBJ1-2; D gene unclear. Germline V gene sequence: CDR1 SGHDN, CDR2 FVKESK. This CDR3 is 12 amino acids long. V was shortened by 4 bases and J by 5 bases, with 8 bases between the two germline ends. In DNA, the CDR3 is TGTGCCAGCAGCCCCACGGGATATGGCTACACCTTC. Amino acid sequence: CASSPTGYGYTF.

The rearrangement links TRBV4-3 to TRBJ2-5; 15 bases align to TRBD2. The CDR3 has 19 residues. Per the germline V gene, CDR1 is LGHNA and CDR2 is YSLEER. Unmatched junction bases numbered 10, after V lost 3 bases and J lost 2 bases. CDR3 DNA: TGCGCCAGCAGCCAGGGACTAGCGGGAGGACGTCTCCGTCAAGAGACCCAGTACTTC. This sequence encodes CASSQGLAGGRLRQETQYF.

V gene TRBV4-3 combines with J gene TRBJ2-2; 14 positions match TRBD2. In germline, CDR1 is LGHNA, CDR2 YSLEER. The length of the CDR3 is 19 residues. With V trimmed by 2 bases and J by 3 bases, 8 bases remained unmatched. In DNA form, the CDR3 reads TGCGCCAGCAGCCAACGACTAGCGGGAGGGCCCCGCGACACCGGGGAGCTGTTTTTT. It encodes CASSQRLAGGPRDTGELFF.

This clone occurred once. The V gene is TRBV9, the J gene TRBJ2-7, with 8 bases that match TRBD1. V shed 2 bases, J shed 1 base, and the junction held 2 bases outside the gene matches. The CDR3 contains 14 residues. The germline gives CDR1 SGDLS, CDR2 YYNGEE. CDR3 sequence reads: CASSVRTGSYEQYF. CDR3 nucleotides: TGTGCCAGCAGCGTCAGGACAGGGTCCTACGAGCAGTACTTC.

The table lists this clone with a few counts. The V call is TRBV28, the J call TRBJ2-6, with D tentatively TRBD1 (5 bases). CDR3 length: 15 amino acids. Germline CDR1 is MDHEN and CDR2 is SYDVKM. Here the CDR3 reads CALGRARSGANVLTF. The DNA for the CDR3 is TGTGCACTGGGCAGGGCTCGCTCTGGGGCCAACGTCCTGACTTTC.

V and J are TRBV10-3 and TRBJ2-7; 12 bases match TRBD1. The ends lost 10 bases at V and 6 bases at J; junction bases unmatched: 4. Germline loops: CDR1 ENHRY, CDR2 SYGVKD. The CDR3 has 12 amino acids. CDR3 residues: CATGQGAGEQYF. In DNA form, the CDR3 reads TGTGCCACGGGACAGGGGGCGGGCGAGCAGTACTTC.

This clone was observed a few times. The V and J genes are TRBV11-1 and TRBJ2-3; 9 nucleotides line up with TRBD1. The J segment lost 4 bases and the V segment lost 3 bases, leaving 14 bases of the junction unmatched. CDR3 length equals 18 residues. CDR1 is SGHAT, CDR2 FQDESV, per germline (reference sequence). Here the CDR3 reads CASSFETGGQGWADTQYF. In DNA form, the CDR3 reads TGTGCCAGCAGCTTCGAGACCGGCGGACAGGGGTGGGCAGATACGCAGTATTTT. Supplemented by reference TRBV11-1 and TRBJ2-3, the full variable domain reads EAEVAQSPRYKITEKSQAVAFWCDPISGHATLYWYRQILGQGPELLVQFQDESVVDDSQLPKDRFSAERLKGVDSTLKIQPAELGDSAMYLCASSFETGGQGWADTQYFGPGTRLTVL.